This T cell receptor beta chain was sequenced for a study of T cells in Graves' hyperthyroidism and ophthalmopathy. In the study overall: Peripheral blood was secured at the point of initial diagnosis, before any treatment.

The V gene lost 4 bases and the J gene lost 0 bases, with 12 bases spanning the gap. The CDR3 has 16 amino acids. Amplification targeted TCR beta CDR3 regions from RNA transcripts. The HTBI set primed first-round TCR CDR3 RT-PCR. TCRdb processed the multiplex PCR reads anew with MiXCR; each CDR3 protein has one entry. The repertoire holds hundreds of thousands of distinct CDR3 sequences, with about 22% as singletons. The TCR sequence derives from a woman aged 70-85 years with Graves' ophthalmopathy. The specimen was blood. The chain has TRBV12-3 or TRBV12-4 and TRBJ2-2; TRBD1 is a possible D gene (6 bases). CDR3 nucleotide sequence: TGTGCCAGCAGTTCCCAAGGGACAACGAACACCGGGGAGCTGTTTTTT. Encoded protein: CASSSQGTTNTGELFF.